Sequencing of this T cell receptor beta chain was carried out in a study of CD8 T cells in ankylosing spondylitis. General study points: The clones that were linked to disease were reported to be significantly enriched in matched synovial fluid samples from ankylosing spondylitis patients. Previously reported in reactive arthritis synovial fluid and blood were some of the motif variants.

This clonotype appeared many times. Antigen unknown. Generation of TCR beta libraries employed quantitative 5'-RACE incorporating molecular barcodes. TCRdb re-called the 5' RACE reads through MiXCR, storing one row per CDR3 protein. The sample comprises about 250,000 distinct CDR3 sequences, over 9.5% of which are singletons, and about 2.5% rests with the top ten. The CDR3 runs to 15 residues. The V gene's germline CDR1 is DFQATT and CDR2 SNEGSKA (reference sequence). V shed 5 bases and J 6 bases; nucleotides not matched to a gene: 14. The chain is built from TRBV20-1 and TRBJ2-3; 7 bases line up with TRBD1. The sequence was obtained from a male donor with ankylosing spondylitis or in good health (not recorded which). The specimen was blood, either unsorted or a sorted T cell fraction (not recorded which). CDR3 sequence reads: CSAYPTGTVTDTQYF. In DNA, the CDR3 is TGCAGTGCTTACCCCACCGGGACAGTGACGGATACGCAGTATTTT.